These 21 T cell receptor beta chains were sequenced from one sample in a study of blood T cell repertoires in COVID-19. The assay was immunoSEQ multiplex PCR, and TCRdb's table has in-frame clones only and misses some. The table lists about 240,000 clones, 75% to 90% of them singletons, with 3.5% to 4.5% in the top ten. Sequencing used PBMCs or T cells enriched from blood (not recorded which). The receptor set was obtained from a woman aged 25 to 39 who had recovered from COVID-19.

The chain uses TRBV5-1 and TRBJ2-1, with D perhaps matching TRBD1 (6 bases). The CDR3 spans 15 residues. V lost 2 bases and J lost 0, with 9 bases in between. Germline V lookup: CDR1 SGHRS, CDR2 YFSETQ. In nucleotides, the CDR3 is TGCGCCAGCAGCTTTGACAGGACCTCCTACAATGAGCAGTTCTTC. Its translation is CASSFDRTSYNEQFF.

The chain combines TRBV19 with TRBJ1-2, with 10 bases that match TRBD1. Unmatched junction bases numbered 8, after V lost 5 bases and J lost 2 bases. This CDR3 contains 16 residues. Per the germline V gene, CDR1 is LNHDA and CDR2 is SQIVND (reference sequence). This chain's CDR3 is CASSPGQGGRNYGYTF. CDR3 DNA: TGTGCCAGTAGTCCTGGACAGGGGGGGAGAAACTATGGCTACACCTTC.

The CDR3 loop is CASSGTSGSYEQYF. In DNA form, the CDR3 reads TGTGCCAGCTCAGGGACTAGCGGATCCTACGAGCAGTACTTC. The chain uses TRBV18 and TRBJ2-7, with 11 bases matching TRBD2. Germline V gene lookup returns CDR1 KGHSH and CDR2 LQKENI. The V segment lost 5 bases and the J segment 1 base; nucleotides outside the gene matches: 1. The CDR3 sequence is 14 residues long.

The chain combines TRBV27 with TRBJ2-7; the D gene is possibly TRBD2 (5 bases). CDR3 length: 14 amino acids. In germline, CDR1 is MNHEY, CDR2 SMNVEV (reference sequence). Trimming left V 5 bases short and J 3 bases short, with 14 bases between. CDR3 DNA: TGTGCCAGCAGTCCACGGACTGGCTACTACGAGCAGTACTTC. Translation gives CASSPRTGYYEQYF.

The chain couples TRBV28 to TRBJ1-1; a possible D gene is TRBD1 (6 bases). The length of the CDR3 is 14 residues. The germline V gene encodes CDR1 MDHEN and CDR2 SYDVKM. V shed 5 bases and J shed 4 bases, with 14 bases lying between them. The chain's CDR3 is CASSTTGGITEAFF. As DNA, the CDR3 is TGTGCCAGCAGTACGACAGGAGGAATCACTGAAGCTTTCTTT.

This chain connects TRBV5-4 to TRBJ2-2, with 7 bases identical to TRBD1. Germline CDR1 and CDR2: SGHNT and YYREEE (reference sequence). V was clipped by 4 bases and J by 0 bases; unmatched bases: 6. This CDR3 is 16 amino acids long. The CDR3 here is CASSPTGVSNTGELFF. The CDR3 DNA reads as TGTGCCAGCAGCCCTACAGGGGTCTCGAACACCGGGGAGCTGTTTTTT. The full variable domain, rest sourced from reference TRBV5-4 and TRBJ2-2, is ETGVTQSPTHLIKTRGQQVTLRCSSQSGHNTVSWYQQALGQGPQFIFQYYREEENGRGNFPPRFSGLQFPNYSSELNVNALELDDSALYLCASSPTGVSNTGELFFGEGSRLTVL.

The J gene is TRBJ2-1, the V gene TRBV2, with 8 bases that match TRBD2. The CDR3 spans 14 residues. V trimming: 7 bases; J trimming: 10 bases; junction bases outside the gene matches: 12. Looked up from germline, CDR1 is SNHLY and CDR2 is FYNNEI. The CDR3: CASIRASGPVEQFF. The DNA for the CDR3 is TGTGCCAGCATTCGGGCTAGCGGGCCGGTGGAGCAGTTCTTC. Full variable domain (rest looked up from reference TRBV2 and TRBJ2-1): EPEVTQTPSHQVTQMGQEVILRCVPISNHLYFYWYRQILGQKVEFLVSFYNNEISEKSEIFDDQFSVERPDGSNFTLKIRSTKLEDSAMYFCASIRASGPVEQFFGPGTRLTVL.

This clone came up once. J is TRBJ1-6 and V is TRBV4-1; D possibly corresponds to TRBD1 (5 bases). This CDR3 is built from 19 residues. Germline assignment: CDR1 MGHRA and CDR2 YSYEKL. Trimming took 0 bases from V and 7 from J, leaving 22 bases between them. The CDR3, as DNA: TGCGCCAGCAGCCAAGATTTATCGTCCGGGGGACTAAGCAATTCACCCCTCCACTTT. Translation gives CASSQDLSSGGLSNSPLHF.

The chain recombines TRBV5-1 with TRBJ2-3; 7 bases map to TRBD2. This CDR3 has 16 residues. V was clipped by 2 bases and J by 4 bases; unmatched bases: 10. Germline V lookup: CDR1 SGHRS, CDR2 YFSETQ. The CDR3 protein is CASSFRGRGSADTQYF. The CDR3, as DNA: TGCGCCAGCAGCTTTCGCGGGCGGGGGTCCGCAGATACGCAGTATTTT.

The genes are TRBV28 and TRBJ2-1; maybe TRBD2 (7 bases). CDR1 is MDHEN, CDR2 SYDVKM, per germline. The V and J ends lost 7 bases and 2 bases respectively, with 18 bases between them. The CDR3 is 16 amino acids. The chain's CDR3 is CASKGGVQRAYNEQFF. Here the CDR3 DNA reads TGTGCCAGCAAAGGGGGGGTCCAGCGGGCCTACAATGAGCAGTTCTTC.

This clone was seen only a few times. This rearrangement joins TRBV27 to TRBJ2-2; TRBD1 matches 11 bases. The ends lost 2 bases at V and 6 bases at J; junction bases unmatched: 2. There are 15 residues in the CDR3. The germline gives CDR1 MNHEY, CDR2 SMNVEV (reference sequence). The CDR3 nucleotides are TGTGCCAGCAGTTTAATGGGACAGGGGGCCGGGGAGCTGTTTTTT. Amino acids: CASSLMGQGAGELFF.

This chain links TRBV2 with TRBJ1-6; D is perhaps TRBD1 (5 bases). Germline values: CDR1 SNHLY, CDR2 FYNNEI. Trimming left V 4 bases short and J 9 bases short, with 16 bases between. CDR3 length: 15 residues. This CDR3 is CASSVGGDGGSPLHF. The DNA for the CDR3 is TGTGCCAGCAGTGTGGGCGGGGACGGGGGTTCACCCCTCCACTTT.

CDR3 sequence reads: CASSGALGKLFF. Written as DNA, the CDR3 is TGTGCCAGCAGTGGGGCTCTGGGAAAACTGTTTTTT. The gene calls are TRBV25-1 and TRBJ1-4; the D is unclear. The CDR3 length is 12 residues. Germline V CDR1 and CDR2: MGHDK, SYGVNS. V lost 4 bases, J lost 10 bases, and 10 bases lay in between. Drawing the rest from reference TRBV25-1 and TRBJ1-4, the complete variable domain is EADIYQTPRYLVIGTGKKITLECSQTMGHDKMYWYQQDPGMELHLIHYSYGVNSTEKGDLSSESTVSRIRTEHFPLTLESARPSHTSQYLCASSGALGKLFFGSGTQLSVL.

The rearrangement uses TRBV28 and TRBJ1-6, with 7 nucleotides matching TRBD1. Germline CDR1 and CDR2: MDHEN and SYDVKM. There are 14 residues in the CDR3. V gave up 6 bases and J gave up 8 bases; unmatched junction bases: 7. The CDR3 DNA reads TGTGCCAGCAGCAGACAGGGTTGGGATTCACCCCTCCACTTT. Its protein is CASSRQGWDSPLHF.

This chain links TRBV4-2 with TRBJ2-2; tentatively, D is TRBD2 (6 bases). CDR3 length: 15 amino acids. Between the trimmed V and J ends, which lost 4 bases and 1 base, there was a span of 10 bases. CDR1 is LGHNA and CDR2 is YNFKEQ in the germline V gene. CDR3 sequence: CASSPTSLNTGELFF. The DNA for the CDR3 is TGTGCCAGCAGCCCGACTAGTTTGAACACCGGGGAGCTGTTTTTT.

CDR3 nucleotides: TGTGCCAGCAGCCAGGGAGGAGGTCACACTGAAGCTTTCTTT. This translates into CASSQGGGHTEAFF. The chain joins TRBV6-5 to TRBJ1-1, with a tentative D call TRBD1 (5 bases). Deletions cut 6 bases from V and 3 bases from J, with 14 bases between. The CDR3 runs to 14 residues. Germline V gene data show CDR1 as MNHEY and CDR2 as SVGAGI.

The chain is built from TRBV27 and TRBJ2-2; TRBD2 aligns across 8 bases. The CDR3 is 15 residues long. The V segment lost 5 bases and the J segment 2 bases; nucleotides outside the gene matches: 4. Germline lookup yields CDR1 MNHEY and CDR2 SMNVEV (reference sequence). The CDR3 bases are TGTGCCAGCAGTCGGACTAGCTATAACACCGGGGAGCTGTTTTTT. Amino acids: CASSRTSYNTGELFF.

The V gene is TRBV10-3, the J gene TRBJ2-2, with 7 bases fitting TRBD1. This CDR3 spans 15 amino acids. CDR1 is ENHRY, CDR2 SYGVKD, per germline. Trimming cost V 6 bases and J 4 bases; bases outside gene matches: 8. The CDR3 nucleotides read TGTGCCATCAGACAGGGGCCCACGGGCACCGGGGAGCTGTTTTTT. Translated, it gives CAIRQGPTGTGELFF.

This chain uses TRBV30 with TRBJ1-1, with TRBD1 as a possible D gene (6 bases). The CDR3 sequence is 14 residues long. The germline V and J ends were trimmed by 5 bases and 4 bases, with 17 bases remaining between them. Germline V gene sequence: CDR1 GTSNPN, CDR2 SVGIG (reference sequence). The CDR3 here is CAWAWTVTSTEAFF. As DNA, the CDR3 is TGTGCCTGGGCCTGGACAGTTACGAGCACTGAAGCTTTCTTT.

The chain recombines TRBV20-1 with TRBJ1-4, with unresolved D. With 3 bases removed from V and 8 bases from J, the gap between germline ends came to 7 bases. The CDR3 is 11 residues long. CDR1 and CDR2 (germline): DFQATT, SNEGSKA (reference sequence). As DNA, the CDR3 is TGCAGTGCTAGGGGAGGAGAAAAACTGTTTTTT. Residues: CSARGGEKLFF.

V usage is TRBV5-6 and J usage is TRBJ1-3; tentative D call: TRBD1 (5 bases). Germline CDR1 is SGHDT and CDR2 is YYEEEE. The CDR3 spans 15 residues. Trimming left V 0 bases short and J 3 bases short, with 10 bases between. The CDR3 sequence: CASSLVRQGGNTIYF. CDR3 bases: TGTGCCAGCAGCTTGGTGAGGCAGGGTGGAAACACCATATATTTT.